This TCR beta chain derives from a study of cytomegalovirus exposure and HLA in healthy donors. Study-level background: Around 80 million unique TCR sequences came from HLA-typed donors in an early release. Overall study results and limits: Most likely, a cluster of highly shared sequence variants arose as a sequencing artifact. The study flagged some 180 TCR beta chains as cytomegalovirus-associated. CMV serostatus stood as the only immune exposure information on hand.

This clone appeared a few times. The antigen remains undetermined. Primers: 60 Vbeta forward and 13 Jbeta reverse. Only in-frame clones appear in the TCRdb table, and some are missing; sequencing was by immunoSEQ multiplex PCR. This table holds fewer than 200,000 clones, 71% found once. Losses at the gene ends were 2 bases for V and 8 bases for J; bases not matched to a gene: 14. CDR1 is MNHEY, CDR2 SVGAGI, per germline. CDR3 length: 16 amino acids. The sample consisted of PBMCs. This sequence joins TRBV6-5 and TRBJ1-2; 7 bases are a match to TRBD1. The source of this sequence is a girl under 18 in good health and CMV-seronegative. The CDR3: CASSYGLGRGQLGYTF. CDR3 bases: TGTGCCAGCAGTTACGGTCTCGGCCGGGGACAGTTGGGCTACACCTTC.